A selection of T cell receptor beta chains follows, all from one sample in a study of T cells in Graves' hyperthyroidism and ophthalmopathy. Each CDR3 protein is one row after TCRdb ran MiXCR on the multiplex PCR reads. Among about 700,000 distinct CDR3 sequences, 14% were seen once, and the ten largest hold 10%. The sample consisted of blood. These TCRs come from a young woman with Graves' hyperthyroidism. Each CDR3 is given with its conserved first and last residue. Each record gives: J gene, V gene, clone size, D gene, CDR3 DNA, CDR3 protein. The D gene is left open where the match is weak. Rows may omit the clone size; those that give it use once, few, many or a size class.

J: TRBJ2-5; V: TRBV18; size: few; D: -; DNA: TGTGCCAGCTCACCAACAAGAGTTGATACAGGCCGGAGAGAGACCCAGTACTTC; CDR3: CASSPTRVDTGRRETQYF
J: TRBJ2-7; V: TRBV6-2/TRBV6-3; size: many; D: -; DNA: TGTGCCAGCAGGGGGCTAGCCTACGAGCAGTACTTC; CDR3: CASRGLAYEQYF
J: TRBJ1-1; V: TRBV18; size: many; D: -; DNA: TGTGCCAGCTCATTACGGGCCCTAGAAGTTTGGGGCACTGAAGCTTTCTTT; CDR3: CASSLRALEVWGTEAFF
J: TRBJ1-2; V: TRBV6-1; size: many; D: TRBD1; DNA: TGTGCCAGCAGGCGCGGACAGGACTATGGCTACACCTTC; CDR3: CASRRGQDYGYTF
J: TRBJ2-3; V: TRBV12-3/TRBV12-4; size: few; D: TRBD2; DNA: TGTGCCAGCACCCCCGGACTAGCCCCTTCGACGCAGTATTTT; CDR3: CASTPGLAPSTQYF
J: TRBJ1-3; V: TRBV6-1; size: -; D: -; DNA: TGTGCCAGCACCTCGCAACGAGGGGGGAAGGGAAACACCATATATTTT; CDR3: CASTSQRGGKGNTIYF
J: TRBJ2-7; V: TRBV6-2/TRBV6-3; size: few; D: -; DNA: TGTGCCAGCAGCCCTAGAGACGGGACTCCTCGCCACTACGAGCAGTACTTC; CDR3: CASSPRDGTPRHYEQYF
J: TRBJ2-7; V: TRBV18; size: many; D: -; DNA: TGTGCCAGCTCCCTGGGTGTGGGAACCACCTACGAGCAGTACTTC; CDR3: CASSLGVGTTYEQYF
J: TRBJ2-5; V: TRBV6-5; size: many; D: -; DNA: TGTGCCAGCAGTTATCGACAAATGGAGACCCAGTACTTC; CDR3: CASSYRQMETQYF
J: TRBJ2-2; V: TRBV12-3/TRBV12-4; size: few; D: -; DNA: TGTGCCAGCAGGCCCGACAGGAACACCGGGGAGCTGTTTTTT; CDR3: CASRPDRNTGELFF